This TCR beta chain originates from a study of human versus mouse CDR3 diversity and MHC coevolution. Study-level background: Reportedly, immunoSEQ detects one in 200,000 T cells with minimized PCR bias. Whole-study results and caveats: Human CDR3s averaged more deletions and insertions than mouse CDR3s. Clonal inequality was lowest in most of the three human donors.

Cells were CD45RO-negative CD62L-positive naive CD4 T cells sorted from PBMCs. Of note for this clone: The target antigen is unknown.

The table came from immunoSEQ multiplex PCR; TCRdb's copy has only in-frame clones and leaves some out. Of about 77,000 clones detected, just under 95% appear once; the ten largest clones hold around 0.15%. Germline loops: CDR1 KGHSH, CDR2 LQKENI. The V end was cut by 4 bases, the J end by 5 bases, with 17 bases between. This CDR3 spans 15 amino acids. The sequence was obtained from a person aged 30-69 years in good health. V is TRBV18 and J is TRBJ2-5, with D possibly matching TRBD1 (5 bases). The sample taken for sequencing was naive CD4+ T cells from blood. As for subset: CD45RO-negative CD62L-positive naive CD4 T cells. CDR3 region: CASSLRVQESETQYF. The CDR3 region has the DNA TGTGCCAGCTCACTAAGAGTACAGGAAAGCGAGACCCAGTACTTC. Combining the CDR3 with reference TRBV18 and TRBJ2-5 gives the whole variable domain NAGVMQNPRHLVRRRGQEARLRCSPMKGHSHVYWYRQLPEEGLKFMVYLQKENIIDESGMPKERFSAEFPKEGPSILRIQQVVRGDSAAYFCASSLRVQESETQYFGPGTRLLVL.